Shown below are 3 T cell receptor beta chains from a single sample sequenced in a study of PD-1 blockade in classical Hodgkin lymphoma. Time point denoted: newly diagnosed, previously untreated cHL patient sample. Thawed PBMCs yielded CD4+ T cells through magnetic negative selection. Using immunoSEQ multiplex PCR, the repertoire was profiled, and TCRdb retains in-frame clones only, with some absent. The top ten hold roughly 1.2% of the sample, which has about 30,000 clones, roughly nine tenths seen once. The sequenced sample was CD4+ T cells from blood. These receptors were obtained from a human donor with classical Hodgkin lymphoma.

The chain carries TRBV5-6 and TRBJ2-4; the D gene could be TRBD1 or TRBD2 (5 bases each). CDR1 is SGHDT, CDR2 YYEEEE, per germline. Trimming cost V 6 bases and J 4 bases, with 23 bases left between them. The CDR3 is made up of 17 amino acids. The CDR3 DNA reads TGTGCCAGCAACCCCCCGGGACCCCCTGGGGGTAAAAACATTCAGTACTTC. Its translation: CASNPPGPPGGKNIQYF.

This clone was recorded a few times. This sequence joins TRBV2 and TRBJ1-1, with TRBD1 as a possible D gene (6 bases). The CDR3 runs 13 residues. Germline V gene sequence: CDR1 SNHLY, CDR2 FYNNEI. V was trimmed by 0 bases and J by 11 bases, leaving 13 bases between them. CDR3 residues: CASSEATGLGAFF. The CDR3 DNA is TGTGCCAGCAGTGAAGCAACAGGGTTAGGGGCTTTCTTT.

This clone was observed once. This chain uses TRBV11-2 with TRBJ1-2, with D perhaps matching TRBD1 (6 bases). This CDR3 is 15 amino acids long. Germline CDR1 reads SGHAT; CDR2 reads FQNNGV. Trimming shortened V by 1 base and J by 1 base, and 10 bases separated the two germline ends. CDR3 DNA: TGTGCCAGCAGCTTAGCCCCACAGGGTAACTATGGCTACACCTTC. Protein: CASSLAPQGNYGYTF.